These 15 T cell receptor beta chains were all obtained from the same sample, sequenced in a study of breast tumors, draining lymph nodes, adjacent tissues (dated by TCRdb to between 2015 and 2016). Receptor libraries were prepared by multiplex PCR. TCRdb names Illumina HiSeq 2000 as the instrument used. The public reads were quality trimmed at Q25 with fastp and then assembled into clones with MiXCR by TCRdb, keeping productive beta chains. Rows are combined by CDR3 protein, so each entry shows the most common genes and DNA. The sample includes about 6,600 distinct CDR3 sequences, with roughly two fifths observed a single time. Less than 50% of the sample goes to the ten largest clones. The sequenced sample was tumor-adjacent breast tissue. These receptors all come from a female donor with breast cancer. Some clones in this sample may be carry-over from other donors' samples.

This clonotype appeared many times. This sequence joins TRBV19 and TRBJ1-5; no firm D call. V was clipped by 1 base and J by 2 bases, with 9 bases between them. Germline CDR1 and CDR2: LNHDA and SQIVND (reference sequence). The CDR3 runs to 15 residues. CDR3 nucleotides: TGTGCCAGTAGTATAGCTGGGATTGGCAATCAGCCCCAGCATTTT. Its translation is CASSIAGIGNQPQHF.

The chain couples TRBV5-5 to TRBJ1-6; D gene ambiguous. CDR1 SGHKS and CDR2 YYEKEE come from the germline V gene (reference sequence). This CDR3 has 16 residues. With 2 bases removed from V and 0 bases from J, the gap between germline ends came to 9 bases. As DNA, the CDR3 is TGTGCCAGCAGCTTAGACTGGAGCTCCTATAATTCACCCCTCCACTTT. Translating gives CASSLDWSSYNSPLHF.

V gene TRBV7-6 combines with J gene TRBJ1-1; tentative D call: TRBD1 (6 bases). Trimming took 5 bases from V and 3 from J, leaving 10 bases between them. The CDR3 length is 13 residues. Per germline, CDR1 SGHVS and CDR2 FNYEAQ. The CDR3 DNA follows: TGTGCCAGCAGCCCAGGGGTGGACACTGAAGCTTTCTTT. Encoded protein: CASSPGVDTEAFF.

This clonotype was counted once. For the CDR3, the DNA is TGCGCCAGCAGCCCCCCGGGCAGGGCCCACGAGCAGTACTTC. This encodes CASSPPGRAHEQYF. The chain uses TRBV4-1 and TRBJ2-7; D is perhaps TRBD1 (5 bases). The germline V and J ends were trimmed by 4 bases and 5 bases, with 15 bases remaining between them. Germline V gene data show CDR1 as MGHRA and CDR2 as YSYEKL. The CDR3 runs 14 residues.

V is TRBV24-1 and J is TRBJ2-1, with D possibly being TRBD1 or TRBD2 (5 bases each). CDR1 and CDR2 (germline): KGHDR, SFDVKD. V lost 9 bases and J 9 bases, leaving 17 bases between the germline ends. CDR3 size: 13 residues. For the CDR3, the DNA is TGTGCCACCCAACGCTCCGGGGCACCTGAGCAGTTCTTC. It yields the protein CATQRSGAPEQFF.

As for this clonotype: Its ends do not fully match the called genes, so a read error is possible. This chain joins TRBV4-3 and TRBJ1-5; the match to TRBD1 covers 11 bases. The CDR3 has 16 amino acids. The germline V gene has CDR1 LGHNA and CDR2 YSLEER. The CDR3 spells CAGSQEWTGGRQPQHF. The CDR3 coding sequence is TGCGCCGGCAGCCAAGAGTGGACAGGGGGCCGTCAGCCCCAGCATTTC.

This clonotype was found once. J is TRBJ2-1 and V is TRBV12-3 or TRBV12-4; TRBD1 might be the D (6 bases). V lost 2 bases to trimming and J lost 8 bases, with 10 bases between them. This CDR3 spans 13 amino acids. CDR3 DNA: TGTGCCAGCAGTTTATGGCCAGGGGATGAGCAGTTCTTC. Amino acid sequence: CASSLWPGDEQFF.

The chain couples TRBV12-5 to TRBJ2-7; D ambiguous. V dropped 7 bases and J dropped 3 bases, with 19 bases sitting between them. The CDR3 is made up of 15 amino acids. The germline V gene has CDR1 LGHNT and CDR2 FRNRAP. CDR3 sequence reads: CASAWSLNQHYEQYF. CDR3 sequence (DNA): TGTGCTAGTGCCTGGTCACTAAACCAACACTACGAGCAGTACTTC.

This clonotype was found many times. The V call is TRBV6-5, the J call TRBJ2-1; a possible D gene is TRBD2 (5 bases). V was clipped by 0 bases and J by 4 bases, with 13 bases between them. The CDR3 loop spans 16 amino acids. Germline CDR1 MNHEY, CDR2 SVGAGI. This CDR3 reads CASSYSPAEQYNEQFF. CDR3 nucleotides: TGTGCCAGCAGTTACTCACCAGCGGAACAGTACAATGAGCAGTTCTTC.

V is TRBV27 and J is TRBJ1-1; 9 nucleotides agree with TRBD1. Looked up from germline, CDR1 is MNHEY and CDR2 is SMNVEV (reference sequence). CDR3 length: 17 residues. V lost 5 bases to trimming and J lost 3 bases; unmatched junction nucleotides: 13. The CDR3 DNA sequence: TGTGCCAGCAGTGCACATACCGGGACAGGGTATTACACTGAAGCTTTCTTT. Its protein is CASSAHTGTGYYTEAFF.

V gene TRBV4-1 combines with J gene TRBJ2-5; D remains ambiguous. V was pared by 3 bases and J by 4 bases, with 15 bases between. The CDR3 has 15 residues. Per the germline V gene, CDR1 is MGHRA and CDR2 is YSYEKL. The CDR3 sequence is CASSQIGESRETQYF. CDR3 nucleotide sequence: TGCGCCAGCAGCCAGATTGGAGAATCGCGAGAGACCCAGTACTTC.

A word on this clonotype: A much larger clone is a single base away; this may be a read error. This likely comes from a read error, as the CDR3 has no conserved phenylalanine or tryptophan at its end. The chain uses TRBV28 and TRBJ2-1, with D possibly matching TRBD1 (6 bases). Germline CDR1 MDHEN, CDR2 SYDVKM. V was clipped by 7 bases and J by 0 bases, with 10 bases between them. This CDR3 has 14 amino acids. The CDR3 here is CASKTGSSYNEQFS. Written as DNA, the CDR3 is TGTGCCAGCAAAACAGGGAGCTCCTACAATGAGCAGTTCTCC.

This clonotype is labeled as medium-sized. V is TRBV11-3 and J is TRBJ2-7, with D perhaps TRBD1 (6 bases). V was shortened by 6 bases and J by 2 bases, with 11 bases between the two germline ends. CDR1 and CDR2 from the germline V gene are SGHNT and YENEEA. The CDR3 contains 13 residues. CDR3 sequence reads: CASRPGQTYEQYF. The CDR3 nucleotides are TGTGCCAGCAGACCCGGACAGACCTACGAGCAGTACTTC. The whole variable domain, remainder taken from reference TRBV11-3 and TRBJ2-7, is EAGVVQSPRYKIIEKKQPVAFWCNPISGHNTLYWYLQNLGQGPELLIRYENEEAVDDSQLPKDRFSAERLKGVDSTLKIQPAELGDSAVYLCASRPGQTYEQYFGPGTRLTVT.

The chain recombines TRBV11-2 with TRBJ2-5; 12 bases align to TRBD2. Per the germline V gene, CDR1 is SGHAT and CDR2 is FQNNGV. This CDR3 is built from 18 residues. The J segment lost 7 bases and the V segment lost 3 bases, leaving 15 bases of the junction unmatched. The DNA of the CDR3 is TGTGCCAGCAGCTTTAAGGGGTCGGCTAGCGGGAGGGTAGTGACCCAGTACTTC. Translating it yields CASSFKGSASGRVVTQYF.

This clonotype was recorded at least ten times. The CDR3 nucleotides are TGCAGTGCTAGTAATCCGGGTCTAGCCCCTTACAATGAGCAGTTCTTC. This gives the protein CSASNPGLAPYNEQFF. The gene calls are TRBV20-1 and TRBJ2-1; tentatively, D is TRBD2 (5 bases). Germline CDR1 and CDR2: DFQATT and SNEGSKA (reference sequence). The CDR3 runs to 16 residues. The V and J ends lost 3 bases and 4 bases respectively, with 19 bases between them.